This T cell receptor (beta chain) is drawn from a study of read filtering for tumor transcriptome and immune sequencing. From 300 to 450 ng of RNA, a library with molecular barcoded alpha/delta and beta/gamma adaptors was made. One entry per CDR3 protein results from TCRdb running MiXCR on the reads. The sample shows around 140,000 distinct CDR3 sequences, under 15% of them seen only once. This clonotype was detected ten times or more. The CDR3 sequence is 15 residues long. CDR1 is SGHVS and CDR2 is FQNEAQ in the germline V gene. The junction had 9 bases not matched to a gene; V was cut back by 6 bases and J by 4 bases.

The rearrangement joins TRBV7-8 to TRBJ1-1, with 9 positions matching TRBD1. The TCR comes from a donor at least 40 years old with multiple myeloma. Specimen: a population of CD138-negative cells sorted from bone marrow. The CDR3 is CASRLPGQGFTEAFF. The CDR3 nucleotides are TGTGCCAGCAGACTTCCGGGACAGGGATTCACTGAAGCTTTCTTT.